This TCR beta chain was sequenced in a study of multiple sclerosis patients with progressive multifocal leukoencephalopathy. The J segment lost 0 bases and the V segment lost 5 bases, leaving 2 bases of the junction unmatched. This CDR3 comprises 15 residues. Looked up from germline, CDR1 is SGHTA and CDR2 is FQGNSA. The time point: time of PML onset. Natalizumab-treated patients developed PML between roughly 16 and 60 months into natalizumab therapy. The assay was immunoSEQ multiplex PCR, and TCRdb's table has in-frame clones only and misses some. The sample has about 31,000 clones, 80% to 90% seen once; the top ten hold around 6%.

The sample consisted of PBMCs, taken from a patient treated with natalizumab. This sequence joins TRBV7-2 and TRBJ2-1; 9 bases align to TRBD2. The TCR sequence derives from a woman aged 40 to 50 with progressive multifocal leukoencephalopathy. The CDR3 DNA reads as TGTGCCAGCAGCCTTAGCGGGAGCTCCTACAATGAGCAGTTCTTC. Translation gives CASSLSGSSYNEQFF.